This T cell receptor beta chain was profiled in a study of cytomegalovirus exposure and HLA in healthy donors. Study-level findings and limits: Most TCR sequences were rare, but some public TCRs occurred in many donors.

The PCR employed 60 Vbeta primers together with 13 Jbeta primers. Only in-frame clones appear in the TCRdb table, and some are missing; sequencing was by immunoSEQ multiplex PCR. This table holds approximately 88,000 clones, over 75% found once. Germline lookup yields CDR1 KGHSH and CDR2 LQKENI. The CDR3 is made up of 15 amino acids. V was trimmed by 3 bases and J by 4 bases, leaving 15 bases between them. Note on this clone: Its target is not known.

This sequence joins TRBV18 and TRBJ2-5; a possible D gene is TRBD2 (6 bases). Sequenced material: PBMCs. The sequence was collected from a man younger than 35 in good health and CMV-seronegative. The CDR3 loop is CASSPGIGGRETQYF. The CDR3 nucleotides read TGTGCCAGCTCACCCGGGATAGGAGGGCGAGAGACCCAGTACTTC.